The entry below gives a single T cell receptor beta chain sequence along with its context. This CDR3 is built from 15 residues. V dropped 5 bases and J dropped 2 bases, with 10 bases sitting between them. Germline V lookup: CDR1 SEHNR, CDR2 FQNEAQ (reference sequence). The sample belongs to a study of blood T cell repertoires in COVID-19. Across the whole study: PBMCs, B-cell-depleted T cells, or T cells provided the cDNA or gDNA that made up the material.

Original data processing: Nucleated cell counts were estimated from reference gene primer amplification. Some clones are missing from TCRdb's copy, which holds only in-frame ones; the method was immunoSEQ multiplex PCR. V, J and clone size are taken as reported in that table, and D and trimming were inferred from the DNA itself. The sample includes almost 350,000 clones, roughly nine tenths seen only once; the top ten take 3.9%. The V call is TRBV7-9, the J call TRBJ2-6; D possibly corresponds to TRBD1 (6 bases). The origin of this receptor is a woman aged 55-69 years with COVID-19, enrolled during active disease. Material: peripheral blood. DNA for the CDR3: TGTGCCAGCAGCCCCTACAGGGCTGGGGCCAACGTCCTGACTTTC. This sequence encodes CASSPYRAGANVLTF. The variable domain in full, with the rest retrieved from reference TRBV7-9 and TRBJ2-6, is DTGVSQNPRHKITKRGQNVTFRCDPISEHNRLYWYRQTLGQGPEFLTYFQNEAQLEKSRLLSDRFSAERPKGSFSTLEIQRTEQGDSAMYLCASSPYRAGANVLTFGAGSRLTVL.